Below, 30 T cell receptor beta chains from the same sample are listed, as sequenced in a study of cytomegalovirus exposure and HLA in healthy donors. PCR was performed using 60 Vbeta and 13 Jbeta primers. Only in-frame clones appear in the TCRdb table, and some are missing; sequencing was by immunoSEQ multiplex PCR. This sample yields 65,000 or so clones, of which 62% are seen a single time; 2.5% to 3% belongs to the top ten. The sample taken for sequencing was PBMCs. The receptors were sampled from a man aged 25-45 years in good health and CMV-seronegative.

The sample holds a few counts of this clone. The chain couples TRBV5-1 to TRBJ1-6, with 9 bases fitting TRBD1. V lost 4 bases, J lost 10 bases, and 6 bases stayed unmatched. Per germline, CDR1 SGHRS and CDR2 YFSETQ. This CDR3 has 14 residues. CDR3 protein: CASSPRTGESPLHF. CDR3 coding DNA: TGCGCCAGCAGCCCTCGGACAGGGGAATCACCCCTCCACTTT. Looking up the rest from reference TRBV5-1 and TRBJ1-6 gives the full variable domain: KAGVTQTPRYLIKTRGQQVTLSCSPISGHRSVSWYQQTPGQGLQFLFEYFSETQRNKGNFPGRFSGRQFSNSRSEMNVSTLELGDSALYLCASSPRTGESPLHFGNGTRLTVT.

V gene TRBV6-4 combines with J gene TRBJ2-1; 8 nucleotides line up with TRBD2. The CDR3 is 16 amino acids. CDR1 MRHNA and CDR2 SNTAGT come from the germline V gene. V was clipped by 5 bases and J by 2 bases; unmatched bases: 8. The CDR3 bases are TGTGCCAGCAGTCTTATTAGCGGGGCTCCCTACAATGAGCAGTTCTTC. The encoded protein is CASSLISGAPYNEQFF.

The sample holds a few counts of this clone. CDR3: CAISTGSNQPQHF. CDR3 nucleotide sequence: TGTGCCATCAGTACAGGGAGCAATCAGCCCCAGCATTTT. The rearrangement links TRBV10-3 to TRBJ1-5; a weak D match, TRBD1 (6 bases). The length of the CDR3 is 13 residues. Germline CDR1 reads ENHRY; CDR2 reads SYGVKD. Trimming shortened V by 5 bases and J by 1 base, and 6 bases separated the two germline ends.

The chain couples TRBV7-9 to TRBJ2-7; the match to TRBD1 covers 10 bases. V dropped 4 bases and J dropped 2; count of bases not matched to a gene: 8. The CDR3 totals 16 residues. Germline V gene lookup returns CDR1 SEHNR and CDR2 FQNEAQ (reference sequence). The CDR3 bases are TGTGCCAGCAGCTCGAGAGAGGGGACAGGGGCCTACGAGCAGTACTTC. Its protein product is CASSSREGTGAYEQYF.

This chain connects TRBV2 to TRBJ2-3; 11 bases fit TRBD2. This CDR3 is 17 amino acids long. With 6 bases clipped from V and 4 bases from J, the junction kept 12 bases outside the gene matches. Looked up from germline, CDR1 is SNHLY and CDR2 is FYNNEI. The CDR3 DNA reads as TGTGCCAGCAGAATTAGCGGGGGGGCGATCCCCCCAGATACGCAGTATTTT. It encodes CASRISGGAIPPDTQYF.

This chain joins TRBV30 and TRBJ1-1; D is ambiguous. The CDR3 contains 16 residues. The germline V and J ends were trimmed by 2 bases and 3 bases, with 19 bases remaining between them. Germline V gives CDR1 GTSNPN, CDR2 SVGIG (reference sequence). The CDR3 loop reads CAWSPPIITVYTEAFF. CDR3 nucleotide sequence: TGTGCCTGGAGTCCCCCGATCATCACAGTCTACACTGAAGCTTTCTTT.

This clone was observed a handful of times. This chain uses TRBV27 with TRBJ2-1; 8 bases are a match to TRBD1. Trimming at V came to 4 bases and at J to 6 bases, leaving 8 bases not matched to a gene. There are 15 residues in the CDR3. Germline assignment: CDR1 MNHEY and CDR2 SMNVEV (reference sequence). CDR3: CASSSVDRGSNEQFF. The CDR3 nucleotides are TGTGCCAGCAGTTCGGTAGACAGGGGTTCCAATGAGCAGTTCTTC.

The rearrangement uses TRBV5-5 and TRBJ1-6, with 8 bases matching TRBD1. The germline V gene encodes CDR1 SGHKS and CDR2 YYEKEE (reference sequence). V shed 4 bases and J 10 bases; nucleotides not matched to a gene: 7. The CDR3 sequence is 14 residues long. The CDR3 protein is CASSDGQGGSPLHF. CDR3 coding DNA: TGTGCCAGCAGCGATGGACAGGGTGGATCACCCCTCCACTTT.

Note on this clone: The conserved closing phenylalanine or tryptophan is absent in this CDR3, likely reflecting a read error. The gene calls are TRBV30 and TRBJ1-1, with D hard to call. This CDR3 comprises 12 residues. Germline loops: CDR1 GTSNPN, CDR2 SVGIG (reference sequence). With 3 bases removed from V and 0 bases from J, the gap between germline ends came to 5 bases. In DNA form, the CDR3 reads TGTGCCTGGAGCCAGGTGAACACTGAAGCTTTCGTT. It is translated as CAWSQVNTEAFV.

This rearrangement joins TRBV27 to TRBJ2-5, with D possibly being TRBD1 (6 bases). Trimming cost V 2 bases and J 2 bases, with 24 bases left between them. This CDR3 comprises 19 residues. Germline V gene data show CDR1 as MNHEY and CDR2 as SMNVEV (reference sequence). Here the CDR3 reads CASSLRSGLPTGKQETQYF. CDR3 sequence (DNA): TGTGCCAGCAGTTTACGCAGCGGTCTGCCGACAGGAAAACAAGAGACCCAGTACTTC.

In this sample, this clone turned up once. J is TRBJ1-3 and V is TRBV6-1; D gene ambiguous. Per germline, CDR1 MNHNS and CDR2 SASEGT. There are 15 residues in the CDR3. V lost 1 base and J 0 bases, leaving 7 bases between the germline ends. CDR3 amino acids: CASSEGGPSGNTIYF. In DNA form, the CDR3 reads TGTGCCAGCAGTGAAGGTGGGCCCTCTGGAAACACCATATATTTT.

This clone came up a few times. An end of the junction does not agree with germline; a read error may underlie this. The DNA for the CDR3 is TGTGCCAGCAGTGACCTCGGGGGGAACGCTGAAGCTTTCTTT. It is translated as CASSDLGGNAEAFF. V gene TRBV6-6 combines with J gene TRBJ1-1, with D possibly matching TRBD1 (5 bases). Germline CDR1 reads MNHNY; CDR2 reads SVGAGI (reference sequence). The length of the CDR3 is 14 residues.

The chain recombines TRBV30 with TRBJ2-1; TRBD2 matches at 12 bases. Trimming took 4 bases from V and 9 from J; bases not matched to a gene: 10. CDR1 and CDR2 from the germline V gene are GTSNPN and SVGIG (reference sequence). This CDR3 contains 15 residues. DNA for the CDR3: TGTGCCTGGACCATGACTAGCGGGGGCCTGGGTGAGCAGTTCTTC. It encodes CAWTMTSGGLGEQFF.

V usage is TRBV7-2 and J usage is TRBJ2-5, with 12 bases that match TRBD2. The CDR3 runs 15 residues. Trimming removed 6 bases from V and 5 bases from J; junction bases left unmatched: 7. Germline lookup yields CDR1 SGHTA and CDR2 FQGNSA. Here the CDR3 reads CASRSSGGARETQYF. Here the CDR3 DNA reads TGTGCCAGCAGATCTAGCGGGGGGGCCCGGGAGACCCAGTACTTC.

The chain employs TRBV7-2 and TRBJ2-5, with 10 bases that match TRBD2. With V trimmed by 6 bases and J by 3 bases, 1 base remained unmatched. This CDR3 has 13 amino acids. Germline CDR1 and CDR2: SGHTA and FQGNSA. The CDR3 loop is CASRLAGEETQYF. The CDR3 region has the DNA TGTGCCAGCAGGCTAGCGGGGGAAGAGACCCAGTACTTC.

This rearrangement joins TRBV30 to TRBJ2-1; 10 nucleotides match TRBD1. The CDR3 sequence is 18 residues long. Trimming removed 0 bases from V and 9 bases from J; junction bases left unmatched: 17. Per the germline V gene, CDR1 is GTSNPN and CDR2 is SVGIG (reference sequence). The CDR3: CAWSVRGQGRGFRVEQFF. Written as DNA, the CDR3 is TGTGCCTGGAGTGTAAGGGGACAGGGGAGGGGGTTTAGGGTTGAGCAGTTCTTC. Based on the CDR3 plus reference TRBV30 and TRBJ2-1, the full variable domain is SQTIHQWPATLVQPVGSPLSLECTVEGTSNPNLYWYRQAAGRGLQLLFYSVGIGQISSEVPQNLSASRPQDRQFILSSKKLLLSDSGFYLCAWSVRGQGRGFRVEQFFGPGTRLTVL.

V is TRBV5-1 and J is TRBJ2-5, with TRBD2 as a possible D gene (7 bases). The DNA matches TRBJ2-7 better at its end, which makes the J call doubtful. Per the germline V gene, CDR1 is SGHRS and CDR2 is YFSETQ. The CDR3 has 14 residues. The CDR3: CASSPTGGNYEQYF. The CDR3 DNA follows: TGCGCCAGCTCCCCAACGGGGGGCAACTACGAGCAGTACTTC.

The chain uses TRBV4-2 and TRBJ2-2; 8 bases are a match to TRBD2. V lost 0 bases and J lost 6; bases outside the gene matches: 6. CDR1 and CDR2 (germline): LGHNA, YNFKEQ. The CDR3 loop spans 16 amino acids. The CDR3 coding sequence is TGTGCCAGCAGCCAAGAGGGCGGGGGGTTCCCCGGGGAGCTGTTTTTT. It translates to CASSQEGGGFPGELFF.

V gene TRBV9 combines with J gene TRBJ2-2; the match to TRBD2 covers 13 bases. V was clipped by 0 bases and J by 4 bases; unmatched bases: 0. Per germline, CDR1 SGDLS and CDR2 YYNGEE. This CDR3 spans 16 amino acids. Here the CDR3 DNA reads TGTGCCAGCAGCGTAGGGACTAGCGGGGGCACCGGGGAGCTGTTTTTT. This gives the protein CASSVGTSGGTGELFF.

This clone was seen just once. The V gene is TRBV13, the J gene TRBJ2-7; 7 nucleotides agree with TRBD1. The CDR3 consists of 13 residues. Germline-derived CDR1 and CDR2 are PRHDT and FYEKMQ (reference sequence). J lost 2 bases, V lost 5 bases, and 3 bases had no gene match. The CDR3 loop reads CASSRDRAYEQYF. Here the CDR3 DNA reads TGTGCCAGCAGCCGGGACAGAGCCTACGAGCAGTACTTC.

The rearrangement links TRBV27 to TRBJ1-5; no clear D gene. V lost 6 bases and J lost 1, with 7 bases in between. Germline CDR1 MNHEY, CDR2 SMNVEV (reference sequence). The CDR3 has 13 amino acids. This CDR3 is CASSPVSNQPQHF. The CDR3 nucleotides read TGTGCCAGCAGCCCCGTAAGCAATCAGCCCCAGCATTTT.

This clone appeared once. This sequence joins TRBV19 and TRBJ1-5, with 10 bases aligning to TRBD1. This CDR3 spans 19 amino acids. V shed 6 bases, J shed 3 bases, and the junction held 17 bases outside the gene matches. Germline values: CDR1 LNHDA, CDR2 SQIVND (reference sequence). As DNA, the CDR3 is TGTGCCAGTAGACTGGGACAGGGGAAAGCGGGGTGGGTCAATCAGCCCCAGCATTTT. Protein sequence: CASRLGQGKAGWVNQPQHF.

The V call is TRBV5-1, the J call TRBJ1-3; D ambiguous. Germline V gene lookup returns CDR1 SGHRS and CDR2 YFSETQ. Trimming left V 0 bases short and J 2 bases short, with 12 bases between. The CDR3 runs 16 residues. CDR3 sequence (DNA): TGCGCCAGCAGCTTGGACAGTCCCGACGCTGGAAACACCATATATTTT. Encoded protein: CASSLDSPDAGNTIYF.

This clone was seen a handful of times. This chain links TRBV6-5 with TRBJ1-1, with 9 nucleotides matching TRBD1. The ends lost 4 bases at V and 8 bases at J; junction bases unmatched: 5. The CDR3 extends over 13 amino acids. Germline assignment: CDR1 MNHEY and CDR2 SVGAGI. As DNA, the CDR3 is TGTGCCAGCAGTTTAGGACAGGGGCAGGAAGCTTTCTTT. Its translation: CASSLGQGQEAFF.

This clone was seen more than once but under ten times. The chain is built from TRBV6-5 and TRBJ1-3; no definite D call. This CDR3 is 14 amino acids long. CDR1 MNHEY and CDR2 SVGAGI come from the germline V gene. Trimming took 10 bases from V and 9 from J, leaving 22 bases between them. For the CDR3, the DNA is TGTGCCACTTCCCGGGATACGAGCCGAAGCACCATATATTTT. This codes for CATSRDTSRSTIYF.

V is TRBV10-3 and J is TRBJ2-3; possible D gene TRBD1, 6 bases. The germline V gene encodes CDR1 ENHRY and CDR2 SYGVKD. The CDR3 is 13 amino acids. The V and J ends lost 8 bases and 5 bases respectively, with 14 bases between them. Here the CDR3 DNA reads TGTGCCATCCAGGACAGTTCCATAGATACGCAGTATTTT. It specifies CAIQDSSIDTQYF.

This clone was observed a handful of times. DNA for the CDR3: TGTGCCAGCAGCCCGGGACAGGGGATCTACAATGAGCAGTTCTTC. Amino acids: CASSPGQGIYNEQFF. The chain uses TRBV2 and TRBJ2-1; 10 bases fit TRBD1. This CDR3 region has 15 residues. CDR1 is SNHLY and CDR2 is FYNNEI in the germline V gene. V was clipped by 6 bases and J by 3 bases; unmatched bases: 5.

J is TRBJ1-6 and V is TRBV29-1, with a possible D match to TRBD1 (5 bases). The length of the CDR3 is 12 residues. Germline V lookup: CDR1 SQVTM, CDR2 ANQGSEA. Trimming removed 7 bases at V and 9 bases at J, with 13 bases between. The CDR3 sequence: CSAGDRGSPLHF. CDR3 bases: TGCAGCGCCGGAGACAGAGGTTCACCCCTCCACTTT.

This clone was counted between two and nine times. V is TRBV6-1 and J is TRBJ1-5; possibly TRBD1 for D (5 bases). Germline CDR1 and CDR2: MNHNS and SASEGT. Trimming shortened V by 3 bases and J by 3 bases, and 9 bases separated the two germline ends. CDR3 length: 14 residues. CDR3 sequence reads: CASSDRQTNQPQHF. In DNA form, the CDR3 reads TGTGCCAGCAGTGATCGACAGACCAATCAGCCCCAGCATTTT.

The chain employs TRBV7-9 and TRBJ2-5; 9 nucleotides line up with TRBD1. Per germline, CDR1 SEHNR and CDR2 FQNEAQ (reference sequence). The V gene end was trimmed by 0 bases and the J gene end by 4 bases; junction bases not matched to a gene: 6. This CDR3 is 16 amino acids long. CDR3 residues: CASSLAGQGWLETQYF. CDR3 nucleotides: TGTGCCAGCAGCTTAGCGGGACAGGGTTGGTTAGAGACCCAGTACTTC.